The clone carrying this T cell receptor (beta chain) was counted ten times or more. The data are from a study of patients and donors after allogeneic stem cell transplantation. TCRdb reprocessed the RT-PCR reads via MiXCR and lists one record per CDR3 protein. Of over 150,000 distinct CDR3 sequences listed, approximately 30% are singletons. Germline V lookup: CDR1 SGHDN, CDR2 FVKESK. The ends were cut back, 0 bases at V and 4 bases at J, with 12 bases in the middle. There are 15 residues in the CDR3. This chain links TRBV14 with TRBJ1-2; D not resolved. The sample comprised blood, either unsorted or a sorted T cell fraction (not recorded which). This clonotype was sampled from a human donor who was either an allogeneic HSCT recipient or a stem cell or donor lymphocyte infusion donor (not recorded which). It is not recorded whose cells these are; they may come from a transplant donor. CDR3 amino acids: CASSQEIGRTYGYTF. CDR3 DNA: TGTGCCAGCAGCCAAGAAATCGGCAGGACCTATGGCTACACCTTC.